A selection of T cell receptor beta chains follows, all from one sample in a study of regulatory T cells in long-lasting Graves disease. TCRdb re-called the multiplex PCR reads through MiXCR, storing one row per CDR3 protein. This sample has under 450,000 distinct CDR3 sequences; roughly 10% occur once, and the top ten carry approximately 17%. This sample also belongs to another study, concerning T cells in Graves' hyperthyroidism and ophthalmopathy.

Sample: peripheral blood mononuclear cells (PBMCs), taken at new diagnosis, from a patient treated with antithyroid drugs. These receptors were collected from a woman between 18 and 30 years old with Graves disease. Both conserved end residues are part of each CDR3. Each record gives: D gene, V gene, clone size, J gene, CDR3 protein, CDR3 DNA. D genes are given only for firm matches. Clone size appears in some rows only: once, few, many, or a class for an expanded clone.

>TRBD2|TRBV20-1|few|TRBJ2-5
CSARGGLAGRETQYF
TGCAGTGCGAGGGGGGGGCTAGCGGGAAGGGAGACCCAGTACTTC
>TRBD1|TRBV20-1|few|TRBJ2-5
CSAWDRPAQETQYF
TGCAGTGCTTGGGACAGACCTGCCCAAGAGACCCAGTACTTC
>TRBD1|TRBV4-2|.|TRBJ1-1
CASSQDLGQGRGTEAFF
TGTGCCAGCAGCCAAGACCTCGGACAGGGAAGAGGGACTGAAGCTTTCTTT
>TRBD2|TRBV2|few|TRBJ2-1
CASSDLLAGRAYNEQFF
TGTGCCAGCAGTGACCTACTAGCGGGACGCGCCTACAATGAGCAGTTCTTC
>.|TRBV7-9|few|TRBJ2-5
CASSSSGSVVGETQYF
TGTGCCAGCAGCTCCTCAGGGTCCGTAGTGGGAGAGACCCAGTACTTC
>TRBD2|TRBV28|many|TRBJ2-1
CASSPPLGSGSRYNEQFF
TGTGCCAGCAGTCCCCCCCTTGGTAGCGGGAGCCGGTACAATGAGCAGTTCTTC
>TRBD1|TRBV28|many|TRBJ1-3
CASSSGTARASSGNTIYF
TGTGCCAGCAGCTCTGGGACAGCCCGGGCGAGCTCTGGAAACACCATATATTTT
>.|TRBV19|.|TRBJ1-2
CASSTGPYPDYGYTF
TGTGCCAGTAGTACCGGGCCCTACCCAGATTATGGCTACACCTTC
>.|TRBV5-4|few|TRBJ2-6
CASSLPRVSSGANVLTF
TGTGCCAGCAGCTTGCCACGAGTTTCTTCTGGGGCCAACGTCCTGACTTTC
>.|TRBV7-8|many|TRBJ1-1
CASSLERGVEAFF
TGTGCCAGCAGCTTAGAACGGGGGGTAGAAGCTTTCTTT
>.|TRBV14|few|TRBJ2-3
CASSPQIRDTQYF
TGTGCCAGCAGCCCTCAAATCAGAGATACGCAGTATTTT
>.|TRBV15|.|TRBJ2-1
CATSRPEGDGHNEQFF
TGTGCCACCAGCAGACCCGAGGGGGACGGACACAATGAGCAGTTCTTC
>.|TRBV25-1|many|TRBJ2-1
CASSELQNGTPEQFF
TGTGCCAGCAGTGAACTCCAGAACGGGACTCCTGAGCAGTTCTTC
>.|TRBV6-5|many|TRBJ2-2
CASSYSVYANTGELFF
TGTGCCAGCAGTTACTCAGTTTATGCGAACACCGGGGAGCTGTTTTTT
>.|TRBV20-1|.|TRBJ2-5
CSASRRDPVLETQYF
TGCAGTGCTAGTCGTCGGGATCCCGTGTTGGAGACCCAGTACTTC
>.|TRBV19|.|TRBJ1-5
CASSIRNQPQHF
TGTGCCAGTAGTATTAGAAATCAGCCCCAGCATTTT
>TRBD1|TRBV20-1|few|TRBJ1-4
CSARDRASEKLFF
TGCAGTGCGCGGGACAGGGCGAGTGAAAAACTGTTTTTT
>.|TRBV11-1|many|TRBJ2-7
CASSWGLFYEQYF
TGTGCCAGCAGCTGGGGACTTTTCTACGAGCAGTACTTC
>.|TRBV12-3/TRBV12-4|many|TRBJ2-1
CASSVVSEQFF
TGTGCCAGCAGTGTGGTGAGTGAGCAGTTCTTC
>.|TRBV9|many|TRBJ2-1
CASSPGRASYNEQFF
TGTGCCAGCAGCCCGGGACGGGCCTCCTACAATGAGCAGTTCTTC
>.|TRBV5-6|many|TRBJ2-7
CASTEHRLSYEQYF
TGTGCCAGCACCGAACATCGGCTTTCCTACGAGCAGTACTTC
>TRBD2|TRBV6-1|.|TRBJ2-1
CASSPWTSGGNEQFF
TGTGCCAGCAGCCCATGGACTAGCGGGGGCAATGAGCAGTTCTTC
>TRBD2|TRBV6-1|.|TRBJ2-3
CASSRGTSGGNTQYF
TGTGCCAGCAGTCGCGGGACTAGCGGGGGGAATACGCAGTATTTT
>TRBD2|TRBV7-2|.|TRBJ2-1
CASSSGLAANEQFF
TGTGCCAGCAGCTCCGGACTAGCGGCGAATGAGCAGTTCTTC
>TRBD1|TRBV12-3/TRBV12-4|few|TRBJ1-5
CASSHGQGARQPQHF
TGTGCCAGCAGTCACGGACAGGGGGCGCGTCAGCCCCAGCATTTT
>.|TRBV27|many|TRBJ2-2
CASSFSGELFF
TGTGCCAGCAGTTTTTCCGGGGAGCTGTTTTTT
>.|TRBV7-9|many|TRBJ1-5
CASSSRWDQPQHF
TGTGCCAGCAGCTCCAGGTGGGATCAGCCCCAGCATTTT
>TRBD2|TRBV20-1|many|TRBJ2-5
CSAEGLAGPETQYF
TGCAGTGCCGAGGGACTAGCGGGACCGGAGACCCAGTACTTC
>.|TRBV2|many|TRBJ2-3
CASTGPPDTQYF
TGTGCCAGCACGGGTCCGCCGGATACGCAGTATTTT
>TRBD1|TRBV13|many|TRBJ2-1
CASSLGQGGYNEQFF
TGTGCCAGCAGCTTGGGACAGGGTGGCTACAATGAGCAGTTCTTC
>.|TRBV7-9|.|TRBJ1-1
CASSLPPGGRASPMNTEAFF
TGTGCCAGCAGCTTACCCCCCGGGGGGAGGGCCTCTCCAATGAACACTGAAGCTTTCTTT
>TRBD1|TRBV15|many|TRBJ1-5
CATSRAVTGGEVGSNQPQHF
TGTGCCACCAGCAGGGCTGTGACAGGGGGCGAGGTAGGTAGCAATCAGCCCCAGCATTTT
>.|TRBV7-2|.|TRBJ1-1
CASSLGPIGGSGTEAFF
TGTGCCAGCAGCTTAGGTCCCATCGGGGGGTCGGGCACTGAAGCTTTCTTT
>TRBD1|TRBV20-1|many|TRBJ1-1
CSALDRVGNTEAFF
TGCAGTGCCCTTGACAGGGTCGGGAACACTGAAGCTTTCTTT
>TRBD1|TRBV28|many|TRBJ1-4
CASRTHRDSLKLFF
TGTGCCAGCAGGACACATCGGGACAGCCTAAAACTGTTTTTT
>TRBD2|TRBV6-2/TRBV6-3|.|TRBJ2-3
CASSYQAGGPSPSTDTQYF
TGTGCCAGCAGTTACCAAGCGGGAGGACCAAGCCCTAGCACAGATACGCAGTATTTT
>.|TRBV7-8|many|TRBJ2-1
CASSHRATDRREQFF
TGTGCCAGCAGCCATAGGGCAACCGACAGGAGGGAGCAGTTCTTC
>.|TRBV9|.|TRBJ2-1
CASSVWQGGNEQFF
TGTGCCAGCAGCGTATGGCAGGGGGGAAATGAGCAGTTCTTC
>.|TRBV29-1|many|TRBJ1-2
CSGLRPGSNYGYTF
TGCAGCGGGCTAAGGCCAGGTTCTAACTATGGCTACACCTTC